This T cell receptor (beta chain) appears in the sequencing data of a study of T cell responses to AZD1222 COVID-19 vaccine. The CDR3 consists of 15 residues. The germline gives CDR1 SGHKS, CDR2 YYEKEE (reference sequence). Trimming removed 0 bases at V and 1 base at J, with 9 bases between. The protocol was immunoSEQ multiplex PCR, while the TCRdb copy is restricted to in-frame clones and leaves out a portion. The sample contains about 150,000 clones, 80% to 90% of which appear only once. V usage is TRBV5-5 and J usage is TRBJ2-3; tentatively, D is TRBD1 (6 bases). The TCR comes from an adult in good health. The material sequenced was peripheral blood, taken on day 0 of AZD1222 vaccination. Here the CDR3 reads CASSLDGQRTDTQYF. The CDR3 nucleotides are TGTGCCAGCAGCTTGGATGGACAGCGCACAGATACGCAGTATTTT.